This TCR beta chain was sequenced for a study of technical replicates of blood from a few donors. TCRdb keeps only in-frame clones here, not all; method: immunoSEQ multiplex PCR. The table has about 91,000 clones, about 90% seen once; the top ten hold roughly 0.26%. Germline CDR1 is MNHEY and CDR2 is SVGAGI. Trimming cost V 0 bases and J 2 bases; bases outside gene matches: 2. The CDR3 length is 16 residues. This TCR was sampled from a human donor in good health. The specimen was T cells isolated from PBMCs. This chain joins TRBV6-5 and TRBJ2-1; TRBD2 aligns across 9 bases. In DNA, the CDR3 is TGTGCCAGCAGTTACTCGGCTAGCGGGACCTACAATGAGCAGTTCTTC. Translation: CASSYSASGTYNEQFF.